A selection of T cell receptor beta chains follows, all from one sample in a study of blood T cell repertoires in COVID-19. The repertoire was sequenced with immunoSEQ multiplex PCR; TCRdb's copy has only in-frame clones and lacks some. Among about 110,000 clones listed, over 80% were seen once. The sample taken for sequencing was peripheral blood. The receptors shown here come from an older woman with acute or convalescent COVID-19. Both conserved end residues are part of each CDR3. A D gene is named only where the DNA matches it firmly. The size field is filled for only some rows; it gives once, few, many or a size class.

cdr3_nt | cdr3_aa | j_call | d_call | v_call | clone_size
TGTGCCATAGCAAGCTCCGGGACTATCAATGAGCAGTTCTTC | CAIASSGTINEQFF | TRBJ2-1 | TRBD2 | TRBV10-3 | -
TGTGCCAGCAGCGGGGGGACAGGGGCGGCCTACGAGCAGTACTTC | CASSGGTGAAYEQYF | TRBJ2-7 | TRBD1 | TRBV5-5 | -
TGTGCCAGCAGTGACTCAGTCACTGAAGCTTTCTTT | CASSDSVTEAFF | TRBJ1-1 | - | TRBV25-1 | -
TGTGCCAGTAGTATCGGACAGCTTTATCAGCCCCAGCATTTT | CASSIGQLYQPQHF | TRBJ1-5 | - | TRBV19 | -
TGTGCCAGCAGCCCGCAGCAGGCGGGCGGCTACACCTTC | CASSPQQAGGYTF | TRBJ1-2 | - | TRBV7-2 | -
TGTGCCATCCGGAGGGGCAGCTACACTGAAGCTTTCTTT | CAIRRGSYTEAFF | TRBJ1-1 | - | TRBV28 | -
TGTGCCAGCAGTCGAGGAGGGACTAGCGGAACCTACGAGCAGTACTTC | CASSRGGTSGTYEQYF | TRBJ2-7 | TRBD2 | TRBV6-6 | -
TGTGCCAGCAGTTACTCGCCTCAGGGGTGGGAGAGCTACACCTTC | CASSYSPQGWESYTF | TRBJ1-2 | - | TRBV6-5 | -
TGCGCCAGCAGCCCGGGGACAGCTTCCCCCAAAGAGACCCAGTACTTC | CASSPGTASPKETQYF | TRBJ2-5 | TRBD1 | TRBV5-1 | -
TGTGCCAGCAGTCAGACAGGGGCGGCAACTAATGAAAAACTGTTTTTT | CASSQTGAATNEKLFF | TRBJ1-4 | TRBD1 | TRBV11-2 | -
TGTGCCAGTCAGAGCAATCAGCCCCAGCATTTT | CASQSNQPQHF | TRBJ1-5 | - | TRBV28 | -
TGTGCCAGCAGCGCAACATCGGGACAGCCTTACTCTGGAAACACCATATATTTT | CASSATSGQPYSGNTIYF | TRBJ1-3 | TRBD1 | TRBV9 | -
TGCGCCAGCAGCCAAAGACGGCGGGGATCCTACGAGCAGTACTTC | CASSQRRRGSYEQYF | TRBJ2-7 | - | TRBV4-3 | -
TGTGCCAGCACAGTAAGCGACAGGGGGAACTATGGCTACACCTTC | CASTVSDRGNYGYTF | TRBJ1-2 | TRBD1 | TRBV6-5 | -
TGTGCCAGCAGCTTGGGAGGGCGGACCCTAGCCAAAAACATTCAGTACTTC | CASSLGGRTLAKNIQYF | TRBJ2-4 | - | TRBV5-6 | once
TGTGCCAGCAGCCCTTCGTGGAGTCAGCCCCAGCATTTT | CASSPSWSQPQHF | TRBJ1-5 | - | TRBV5-8 | -
TGCGCCAGCAGCTTGGACGGTGGCGAGCAGTACTTC | CASSLDGGEQYF | TRBJ2-7 | - | TRBV5-1 | -
TGCAGTGCTAGTGTACCGAGCGGGACCTCCTACAATGAGCAGTTCTTC | CSASVPSGTSYNEQFF | TRBJ2-1 | TRBD2 | TRBV20-1 | -
TGTGCCAGCACCGGACAGGAGCCTAACCAGCCCCAGCATTTT | CASTGQEPNQPQHF | TRBJ1-5 | TRBD1 | TRBV2 | -
TGTGCCAGCAGCGTTTCAGCCAGGGCAGACGAAAAACTGTTTTTT | CASSVSARADEKLFF | TRBJ1-4 | - | TRBV9 | -
TGCGCCAGCAGCCGAAGCCCTGGCAGGGGTGAGTTCGAGCAGTACTTC | CASSRSPGRGEFEQYF | TRBJ2-7 | - | TRBV4-1 | few
TGTGCCAGCAGCGCCCGACTAGCGGGGAACTACAATGAGCAGTTCTTC | CASSARLAGNYNEQFF | TRBJ2-1 | TRBD2 | TRBV9 | -
TGTGCCAGCAGTTTAGACAGCTATGGCTACACCTTC | CASSLDSYGYTF | TRBJ1-2 | - | TRBV2 | -
TGTGCCAGCAGCTTAGATAGTCCTAATGAGCAGTTCTTC | CASSLDSPNEQFF | TRBJ2-1 | - | TRBV11-1 | -
TGTGCCAGCACCCCGCGACTAGCGGGAGGGCCGGCGAACTACGAGCAGTACTTC | CASTPRLAGGPANYEQYF | TRBJ2-7 | TRBD2 | TRBV7-9 | -
TGTGCCAGCAGCCCCCGCAGGAACACTGAAGCTTTCTTT | CASSPRRNTEAFF | TRBJ1-1 | - | TRBV6-5 | -
TGTGCCAGCCGACCGGGAGGGGGCTTTGGCTACACCTTC | CASRPGGGFGYTF | TRBJ1-2 | TRBD1 | TRBV5-4 | few
TGTGCCAGCAGCCAGGGGACAGGGCATTCACCCCTCCACTTT | CASSQGTGHSPLHF | TRBJ1-6 | TRBD1 | TRBV3-1/TRBV3-2 | -
TGTGCCAGCAGCTTAACAGGACAGGGAGAAAAACTGTTTTTT | CASSLTGQGEKLFF | TRBJ1-4 | TRBD1 | TRBV11-2 | few
TGTGCCAGCCCCATTTTAGGTCCGCAGGGGCTCTCTGGAAACACCATATATTTT | CASPILGPQGLSGNTIYF | TRBJ1-3 | - | TRBV14 | -
TGTGCCAGCAGCCCAACCCGGGCCGGGACAGGGGCGATCTATGGCTACACCTTC | CASSPTRAGTGAIYGYTF | TRBJ1-2 | TRBD1 | TRBV13 | -
TGTGCCAGCAGACCCCAGGGGCGGGGGCAGCCCCAGCATTTT | CASRPQGRGQPQHF | TRBJ1-5 | - | TRBV28 | many
TGTGCCAGCAGAACACAGGGGGTATCGTATGGCTACACCTTC | CASRTQGVSYGYTF | TRBJ1-2 | TRBD1 | TRBV28 | -
TGTGCCACTCTAGCGGGGGGATCCTACAATGAGCAGTTCTTC | CATLAGGSYNEQFF | TRBJ2-1 | TRBD2 | TRBV10-3 | -
TGTGCCAGCAGCTTAGGGGCAGGGAACTCCTACAATGAGCAGTTCTTC | CASSLGAGNSYNEQFF | TRBJ2-1 | - | TRBV11-3 | -
TGTGCCAGCAGTCCCGGTGGGGGGAGGGCTGGAAACACCATATATTTT | CASSPGGGRAGNTIYF | TRBJ1-3 | - | TRBV28 | once
TGTGCCTGGAGTGTGGGGCAGGGATTAAGATATTCACCCCTCCACTTT | CAWSVGQGLRYSPLHF | TRBJ1-6 | - | TRBV30 | once
TGTGCCAGCGGAGGCGGGAGCTCCTACGAGCAGTACTTC | CASGGGSSYEQYF | TRBJ2-7 | TRBD2 | TRBV28 | -
TGTGCCATCAGTATGGACAGCTCTAATGAAAAACTGTTTTTT | CAISMDSSNEKLFF | TRBJ1-4 | - | TRBV10-3 | -
TGTGCCGCCGAGGGGACTCAAGCCTACGAGCAGTACTTC | CAAEGTQAYEQYF | TRBJ2-7 | - | TRBV6-6 | -
TGTGCCACCAGCCCGGGGACTAGCGGGAGGGAGTACTTC | CATSPGTSGREYF | TRBJ2-7 | TRBD2 | TRBV15 | few
TGTGCCAGCAGCCGTTCGGGAGGGACTTATAGCACAGATACGCAGTATTTT | CASSRSGGTYSTDTQYF | TRBJ2-3 | TRBD2 | TRBV3-1/TRBV3-2 | -
TGTGCCAGCAGCTTCCTCACAGATACGCAGTATTTT | CASSFLTDTQYF | TRBJ2-3 | - | TRBV7-9 | -
TGTGCCAGCAGTCTGAAACTAGCGGGGGAATTTGAGCAGTACTTC | CASSLKLAGEFEQYF | TRBJ2-7 | TRBD2 | TRBV27 | -
TGTGCCAGCAGGCCTACTAGCGGGAGGGGAGGTGAGCAGTTCTTC | CASRPTSGRGGEQFF | TRBJ2-1 | TRBD2 | TRBV7-6 | -
TGTGCCAGCAGCCGTCGGTCCGGGGAGCTGTTTTTT | CASSRRSGELFF | TRBJ2-2 | - | TRBV11-3 | -
TGTGCCAGCAGCCAAGACAGGGGAACGTACAATGAGCAGTTCTTC | CASSQDRGTYNEQFF | TRBJ2-1 | - | TRBV3-1/TRBV3-2 | -
TGTGCCAGTCGGGACACCTTCTACGAGCAGTACTTC | CASRDTFYEQYF | TRBJ2-7 | - | TRBV28 | many